The rows below give T cell receptor beta chains drawn from one sample of a study of CD4 T cells in relation to SARS-CoV-2 and coronaviruses. These TCRs' antigens remain unknown. Repertoires were generated with immunoSEQ multiplex PCR, while TCRdb's copy carries only in-frame clones and drops some. Among about 22,000 clones listed, around 72% were seen once. The sample was CD4+ T cells from PBMCs, cultured in vitro. These receptors originate from a human donor in good health. Each CDR3 is given with its conserved first and last residue. The order of the fields is J gene, V gene, clone size, D gene, CDR3 protein, CDR3 DNA. The D gene is left open where the match is weak. Size is omitted from some rows. Given values are once, few, many or a class for expanded clones.

j_gene: TRBJ2-7
v_gene: TRBV18
abundance: few
d_gene: .
CDR3aa: CASSPGEAVEQYF
CDR3nt: TGTGCCAGCTCACCAGGGGAAGCCGTCGAGCAGTACTTC

j_gene: TRBJ1-1
v_gene: TRBV5-1
abundance: few
d_gene: .
CDR3aa: CASSFEENTEAFF
CDR3nt: TGCGCCAGCAGCTTCGAAGAGAACACTGAAGCTTTCTTT

j_gene: TRBJ2-7
v_gene: TRBV6-6
abundance: .
d_gene: TRBD2
CDR3aa: CASSRGGSYEQYF
CDR3nt: TGTGCCAGCAGCCGGGGGGGCTCCTACGAGCAGTACTTC

j_gene: TRBJ2-5
v_gene: TRBV5-1
abundance: .
d_gene: .
CDR3aa: CASSFTGWLEETQYF
CDR3nt: TGCGCCAGCAGCTTCACGGGATGGCTCGAAGAGACCCAGTACTTC

j_gene: TRBJ1-1
v_gene: TRBV5-4
abundance: few
d_gene: .
CDR3aa: CASSLGEGRTEAFF
CDR3nt: TGTGCCAGCAGCTTGGGTGAAGGGAGGACTGAAGCTTTCTTT

j_gene: TRBJ2-7
v_gene: TRBV19
abundance: few
d_gene: .
CDR3aa: CASRQSLISYEQYF
CDR3nt: TGTGCCAGTAGACAGTCGTTAATCTCCTACGAGCAGTACTTC

j_gene: TRBJ2-7
v_gene: TRBV27
abundance: few
d_gene: TRBD2
CDR3aa: CASSSLAGGPVEQYF
CDR3nt: TGTGCCAGCAGTTCCTTAGCGGGAGGGCCGGTGGAGCAGTACTTC

j_gene: TRBJ2-5
v_gene: TRBV5-4
abundance: .
d_gene: .
CDR3aa: CASSFAGIQETQYF
CDR3nt: TGTGCCAGCAGCTTCGCCGGGATCCAAGAGACCCAGTACTTC

j_gene: TRBJ2-2
v_gene: TRBV7-9
abundance: .
d_gene: .
CDR3aa: CASSLEWTIIANTGELFF
CDR3nt: TGTGCCAGCAGCTTAGAGTGGACAATCATTGCGAACACCGGGGAGCTGTTTTTT

j_gene: TRBJ2-7
v_gene: TRBV3-1/TRBV3-2
abundance: few
d_gene: .
CDR3aa: CASSNSYEQYF
CDR3nt: TGTGCCAGCAGCAACTCCTACGAGCAGTACTTC

j_gene: TRBJ2-7
v_gene: TRBV6-6
abundance: .
d_gene: .
CDR3aa: CASRNPAWGSGEQYF
CDR3nt: TGTGCCAGCAGAAACCCTGCATGGGGGTCGGGCGAGCAGTACTTC

j_gene: TRBJ2-1
v_gene: TRBV4-3
abundance: .
d_gene: TRBD1
CDR3aa: CASSQFLEQGTLYNEQFF
CDR3nt: TGCGCCAGCAGCCAATTTCTAGAACAGGGGACGCTTTACAATGAGCAGTTCTTC

j_gene: TRBJ2-3
v_gene: TRBV30
abundance: .
d_gene: TRBD1
CDR3aa: CAWSVQRTGMADTQYF
CDR3nt: TGTGCCTGGAGTGTACAAAGGACAGGGATGGCAGATACGCAGTATTTT

j_gene: TRBJ1-3
v_gene: TRBV7-7
abundance: few
d_gene: .
CDR3aa: CASRKDSHSGNTIYF
CDR3nt: TGTGCCAGCAGGAAGGACAGCCACTCTGGAAACACCATATATTTT

j_gene: TRBJ1-5
v_gene: TRBV29-1
abundance: .
d_gene: .
CDR3aa: CSVAGTRGEPQHF
CDR3nt: TGCAGCGTAGCGGGGACTCGAGGGGAGCCCCAGCATTTT

j_gene: TRBJ2-7
v_gene: TRBV6-2/TRBV6-3
abundance: .
d_gene: TRBD2
CDR3aa: CASSYSRGGLYEQYF
CDR3nt: TGTGCCAGCAGTTACTCGCGGGGGGGACTCTACGAGCAGTACTTC

j_gene: TRBJ2-7
v_gene: TRBV2
abundance: .
d_gene: .
CDR3aa: CASSEGGGAYEQYF
CDR3nt: TGTGCCAGCAGTGAGGGAGGAGGGGCCTACGAGCAGTACTTC

j_gene: TRBJ2-3
v_gene: TRBV4-1
abundance: .
d_gene: .
CDR3aa: CASSHGLLRDRTDTQYF
CDR3nt: TGCGCCAGCAGCCACGGGCTCCTGCGGGATCGGACAGATACGCAGTATTTT

j_gene: TRBJ1-2
v_gene: TRBV7-2
abundance: .
d_gene: .
CDR3aa: CASSLDPGWRNYGYTF
CDR3nt: TGTGCCAGCAGCTTAGACCCGGGGTGGCGAAACTATGGCTACACCTTC

j_gene: TRBJ1-2
v_gene: TRBV5-6
abundance: few
d_gene: .
CDR3aa: CASSLAGRGYTF
CDR3nt: TGTGCCAGCAGCTTGGCCGGACGCGGCTACACCTTC

j_gene: TRBJ2-2
v_gene: TRBV6-5
abundance: .
d_gene: TRBD1
CDR3aa: CASSSGTANTGELFF
CDR3nt: TGTGCCAGCAGTTCCGGGACAGCGAACACCGGGGAGCTGTTTTTT

j_gene: TRBJ2-7
v_gene: TRBV6-5
abundance: .
d_gene: TRBD1
CDR3aa: CASSRQGDEQYF
CDR3nt: TGTGCCAGCAGCCGACAGGGTGACGAGCAGTACTTC

j_gene: TRBJ2-7
v_gene: TRBV2
abundance: few
d_gene: TRBD2
CDR3aa: CASRGTSGGHYEQYF
CDR3nt: TGTGCCAGCAGGGGTACTAGCGGGGGGCACTACGAGCAGTACTTC

j_gene: TRBJ1-5
v_gene: TRBV6-5
abundance: .
d_gene: .
CDR3aa: CASRPYSNQPQHF
CDR3nt: TGTGCCAGCCGACCATATAGCAATCAGCCCCAGCATTTT

j_gene: TRBJ2-1
v_gene: TRBV11-3
abundance: .
d_gene: .
CDR3aa: CASSSQEIREQFF
CDR3nt: TGTGCCAGCAGCTCTCAGGAAATTCGGGAGCAGTTCTTC

j_gene: TRBJ2-5
v_gene: TRBV2
abundance: .
d_gene: TRBD1
CDR3aa: CASSPMGTGGETQYF
CDR3nt: TGTGCCAGCAGTCCGATGGGGACAGGAGGAGAGACCCAGTACTTC

j_gene: TRBJ1-5
v_gene: TRBV18
abundance: .
d_gene: .
CDR3aa: CASSPREAGDQPQHF
CDR3nt: TGTGCCAGCTCACCAAGGGAGGCAGGGGATCAGCCCCAGCATTTT

j_gene: TRBJ2-1
v_gene: TRBV6-1
abundance: .
d_gene: .
CDR3aa: CASSDNTPLPYNEQFF
CDR3nt: TGTGCCAGCAGTGATAATACTCCTTTGCCCTACAATGAGCAGTTCTTC

j_gene: TRBJ1-5
v_gene: TRBV5-8
abundance: .
d_gene: .
CDR3aa: CASSVQAGENQPQHF
CDR3nt: TGTGCCAGCAGCGTACAGGCAGGGGAGAATCAGCCCCAGCATTTT

j_gene: TRBJ2-1
v_gene: TRBV5-6
abundance: .
d_gene: TRBD2
CDR3aa: CASSKGLAGYNEQFF
CDR3nt: TGTGCCAGCAGCAAGGGACTAGCGGGATACAATGAGCAGTTCTTC

j_gene: TRBJ2-1
v_gene: TRBV4-3
abundance: .
d_gene: .
CDR3aa: CASSHLSRDNEQFF
CDR3nt: TGCGCCAGCAGCCACCTATCCCGGGACAATGAGCAGTTCTTC

j_gene: TRBJ2-3
v_gene: TRBV5-1
abundance: .
d_gene: TRBD2
CDR3aa: CASTPGTSVSDTQYF
CDR3nt: TGCGCCAGCACCCCCGGGACTAGTGTATCAGATACGCAGTATTTT

j_gene: TRBJ2-1
v_gene: TRBV2
abundance: .
d_gene: TRBD2
CDR3aa: CASSQLAGEQFF
CDR3nt: TGTGCCAGCAGTCAACTAGCGGGTGAGCAGTTCTTC

j_gene: TRBJ1-4
v_gene: TRBV7-9
abundance: .
d_gene: .
CDR3aa: CASSPLTRAVATNEKLFF
CDR3nt: TGTGCCAGCAGCCCATTGACAAGGGCTGTGGCAACTAATGAAAAACTGTTTTTT

j_gene: TRBJ2-7
v_gene: TRBV4-3
abundance: .
d_gene: .
CDR3aa: CASSQDWQGIYEQYF
CDR3nt: TGCGCCAGCAGCCAAGATTGGCAGGGTATCTACGAGCAGTACTTC

j_gene: TRBJ1-6
v_gene: TRBV11-2
abundance: .
d_gene: .
CDR3aa: CASSSHRLGLYNSPLHF
CDR3nt: TGTGCCAGCAGCTCGCACCGTCTGGGTCTCTATAATTCACCCCTCCACTTT

j_gene: TRBJ2-7
v_gene: TRBV2
abundance: .
d_gene: TRBD2
CDR3aa: CASKGLAGSYEQYF
CDR3nt: TGTGCCAGCAAAGGACTAGCGGGTAGCTACGAGCAGTACTTC

j_gene: TRBJ2-7
v_gene: TRBV7-2
abundance: few
d_gene: .
CDR3aa: CASSLRQADEQYF
CDR3nt: TGTGCCAGCAGCTTAAGGCAGGCGGACGAGCAGTACTTC

j_gene: TRBJ1-1
v_gene: TRBV6-2/TRBV6-3
abundance: .
d_gene: .
CDR3aa: CASSYGAGAFF
CDR3nt: TGTGCCAGCAGTTACGGAGCCGGGGCTTTCTTT

j_gene: TRBJ1-1
v_gene: TRBV3-1/TRBV3-2
abundance: .
d_gene: .
CDR3aa: CASSLARETEAFF
CDR3nt: TGTGCCAGCAGCCTAGCGAGGGAGACTGAAGCTTTCTTT

j_gene: TRBJ1-1
v_gene: TRBV2
abundance: .
d_gene: .
CDR3aa: CASNSGMGTEAFF
CDR3nt: TGTGCCAGCAACAGTGGGATGGGCACTGAAGCTTTCTTT

j_gene: TRBJ1-4
v_gene: TRBV29-1
abundance: once
d_gene: .
CDR3aa: CSVASTNEKLFF
CDR3nt: TGCAGCGTCGCGAGTACTAATGAAAAACTGTTTTTT

j_gene: TRBJ2-3
v_gene: TRBV6-6
abundance: .
d_gene: .
CDR3aa: CASSYSGGRTDTQYF
CDR3nt: TGTGCCAGCAGTTACTCGGGGGGAAGGACAGATACGCAGTATTTT

j_gene: TRBJ2-7
v_gene: TRBV5-6
abundance: .
d_gene: .
CDR3aa: CASSFNTGLGEQYF
CDR3nt: TGTGCCAGCAGCTTTAATACTGGACTGGGGGAGCAGTACTTC

j_gene: TRBJ2-5
v_gene: TRBV7-2
abundance: .
d_gene: TRBD1
CDR3aa: CASSPGQGRVEETQYF
CDR3nt: TGTGCCAGCAGCCCCGGACAGGGACGGGTGGAAGAGACCCAGTACTTC

j_gene: TRBJ1-1
v_gene: TRBV7-8
abundance: .
d_gene: TRBD1
CDR3aa: CASSPQGPYTEAFF
CDR3nt: TGTGCCAGCAGCCCACAGGGGCCTTACACTGAAGCTTTCTTT

j_gene: TRBJ2-1
v_gene: TRBV6-6
abundance: .
d_gene: TRBD2
CDR3aa: CASSLGLAMNNEQFF
CDR3nt: TGTGCCAGCAGCTTGGGACTAGCTATGAACAATGAGCAGTTCTTC

j_gene: TRBJ2-6
v_gene: TRBV6-2/TRBV6-3
abundance: once
d_gene: .
CDR3aa: CASSQDSSGANVLTF
CDR3nt: TGTGCCAGCAGCCAGGACAGCTCTGGGGCCAACGTCCTGACTTTC

j_gene: TRBJ2-1
v_gene: TRBV4-3
abundance: .
d_gene: .
CDR3aa: CASSQDGRWGGEQFF
CDR3nt: TGCGCCAGCAGCCAAGATGGTCGATGGGGCGGTGAGCAGTTCTTC

j_gene: TRBJ2-7
v_gene: TRBV6-6
abundance: once
d_gene: .
CDR3aa: CASSYSIIQGYEQYF
CDR3nt: TGTGCCAGCAGTTACTCGATCATTCAGGGCTACGAGCAGTACTTC

j_gene: TRBJ1-2
v_gene: TRBV5-4
abundance: .
d_gene: .
CDR3aa: CASRLQGGGGYTF
CDR3nt: TGTGCCAGCAGACTACAGGGAGGCGGTGGCTACACCTTC

j_gene: TRBJ2-1
v_gene: TRBV10-2
abundance: .
d_gene: .
CDR3aa: CASSEHTYNEQFF
CDR3nt: TGCGCCAGCAGTGAACACACCTACAATGAGCAGTTCTTC

j_gene: TRBJ2-3
v_gene: TRBV6-1
abundance: .
d_gene: .
CDR3aa: CASSERDSGDTQYF
CDR3nt: TGTGCCAGCAGTGAGCGCGACTCGGGAGATACGCAGTATTTT